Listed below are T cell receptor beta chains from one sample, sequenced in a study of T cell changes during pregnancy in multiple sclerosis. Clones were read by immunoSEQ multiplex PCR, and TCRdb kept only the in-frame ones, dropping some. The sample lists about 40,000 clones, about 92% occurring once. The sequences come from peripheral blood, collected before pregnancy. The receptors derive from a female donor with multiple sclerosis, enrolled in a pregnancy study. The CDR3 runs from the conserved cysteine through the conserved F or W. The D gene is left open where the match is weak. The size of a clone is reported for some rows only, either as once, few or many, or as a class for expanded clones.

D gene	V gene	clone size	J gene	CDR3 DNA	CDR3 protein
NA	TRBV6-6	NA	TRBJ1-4	TGTGCCAGCAGTGCCACAGGGTTGGCCGAAAAACTGTTTTTT	CASSATGLAEKLFF
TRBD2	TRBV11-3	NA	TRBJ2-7	TGTGCCAGCAGCTCACTCTGGACTAGCGGGAGATCCTACGAGCAGTACTTC	CASSSLWTSGRSYEQYF
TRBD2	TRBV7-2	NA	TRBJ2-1	TGTGCCAGCAGCTTAGGGGTAGCGGGAGCCAATGAGCAGTTCTTC	CASSLGVAGANEQFF
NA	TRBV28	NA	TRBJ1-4	TGTGCCAGCAGTTTTGACAGATCTAATGAAAAACTGTTTTTT	CASSFDRSNEKLFF
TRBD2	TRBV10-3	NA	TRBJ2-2	TGTGCCATCAGTGAGTCGAGGCGGGAGGCGAACACCGGGGAGCTGTTTTTT	CAISESRREANTGELFF
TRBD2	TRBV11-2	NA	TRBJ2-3	TGTGCCAGCAGCTTCACTTCCGGGACTAGCGGCACAGATACGCAGTATTTT	CASSFTSGTSGTDTQYF
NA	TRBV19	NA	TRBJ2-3	TGTGCCAGTAGTATAGGGGGAGCACCCACAGATACGCAGTATTTT	CASSIGGAPTDTQYF
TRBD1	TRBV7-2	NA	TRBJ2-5	TGTGCCAGCAGCTCCGGAGCGGACAGGGGAGAGACCCAGTACTTC	CASSSGADRGETQYF
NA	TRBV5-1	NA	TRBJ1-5	TGCGCCAGCACGCCGGGGTTCAATCAGCCCCAGCATTTT	CASTPGFNQPQHF
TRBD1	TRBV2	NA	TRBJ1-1	TGTGCCAGCAGGCCGGGACAGGGGGGAGGTGAAGCTTTCTTT	CASRPGQGGGEAFF
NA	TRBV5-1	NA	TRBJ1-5	TGCGCCAGCAGCTTGGACAGCGGTCATCAGCCCCAGCATTTT	CASSLDSGHQPQHF
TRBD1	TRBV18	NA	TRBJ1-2	TGTGCCAGCTCACCACGGCGGACAGGGGAGATCTATGGCTACACCTTC	CASSPRRTGEIYGYTF
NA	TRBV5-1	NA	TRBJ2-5	TGCGCCAGCAGCCCAGGGTCGGGTCAAGAGACCCAGTACTTC	CASSPGSGQETQYF
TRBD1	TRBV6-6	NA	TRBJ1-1	TGTGCCAGCAGTTACTCGGCAGGGGGCACTGAAGCTTTCTTT	CASSYSAGGTEAFF
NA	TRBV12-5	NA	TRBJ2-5	TGTGCTAGTGGCTCCGGGACACTCCAAGAGACCCAGTACTTC	CASGSGTLQETQYF
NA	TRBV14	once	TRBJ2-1	TGTGCCAGCAGCCAAGAGACAGTTATACCATACAATGAGCAGTTCTTC	CASSQETVIPYNEQFF
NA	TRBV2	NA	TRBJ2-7	TGTGCCAGCAGTGAAGGCAGGGACTCCTACGAGCAGTACTTC	CASSEGRDSYEQYF
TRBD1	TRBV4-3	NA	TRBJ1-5	TGCGCCAGCAGCCAAGGTGTAGGGGGCCAGCCCCAGCATTTT	CASSQGVGGQPQHF
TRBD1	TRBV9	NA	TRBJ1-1	TGTGCCAGCAGCGTAATGGGACAGACGAACACTGAAGCTTTCTTT	CASSVMGQTNTEAFF
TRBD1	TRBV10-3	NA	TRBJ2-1	TGTGCCATCAGTGAGCCAGGGGGCGCGGGCGTAGTGAGAAATGAGCAGTTCTTC	CAISEPGGAGVVRNEQFF
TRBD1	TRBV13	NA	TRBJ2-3	TGTGCCAGCAGCCCCGGGACAGGGGTTTCAGATACGCAGTATTTT	CASSPGTGVSDTQYF
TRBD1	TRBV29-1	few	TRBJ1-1	TGCAGCGTTCAGATGGGGGGACAGCACACTGAAGCTTTCTTT	CSVQMGGQHTEAFF
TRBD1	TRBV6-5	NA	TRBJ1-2	TGTGCCAGCAGAACCATCGGGACAGGTGGAAGCTACACCTTC	CASRTIGTGGSYTF
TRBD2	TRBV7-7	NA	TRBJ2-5	TGTGCTAGCAGCTTAGGGCAGCGTGGAGCGGGAGGGCAAGAGACCCAGTACTTC	CASSLGQRGAGGQETQYF
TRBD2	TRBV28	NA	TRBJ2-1	TGTGCCAGCAGTTGGGGGGCCCTAGCGGGAGGGCCGGGGCAGTTCTTC	CASSWGALAGGPGQFF
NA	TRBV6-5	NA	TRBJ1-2	TGTGCCAGCAGTTACTACCGGGACTTTTATATCTATGGCTACACCTTC	CASSYYRDFYIYGYTF
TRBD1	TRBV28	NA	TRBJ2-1	TGTGCCAGCAGTGCCGTCGGACAGGGTGGCAATGAGCAGTTCTTC	CASSAVGQGGNEQFF
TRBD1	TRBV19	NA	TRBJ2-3	TGTGCCAGTAGCCGACAGGGCAGCACAGATACGCAGTATTTT	CASSRQGSTDTQYF
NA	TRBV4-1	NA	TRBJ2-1	TGCGCCAGCAGCCCCCTCTCCGGCCCGGGTGGGCAGTTCTTC	CASSPLSGPGGQFF
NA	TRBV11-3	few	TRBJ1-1	TGTGCCAGCAGCTTGGACAGAGGCACTGAAGCTTTCTTT	CASSLDRGTEAFF
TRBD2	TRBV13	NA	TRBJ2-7	TGTGCCAGCAGCTTCCGACGATGGGGGGGAAACGAGCAGTACTTC	CASSFRRWGGNEQYF
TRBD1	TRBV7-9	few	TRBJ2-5	TGTGCCAGCAGCTTCCCAGGGGGTAGCGAGACCCAGTACTTC	CASSFPGGSETQYF
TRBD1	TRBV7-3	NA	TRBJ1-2	TGTGCCAGCAGCCCCCGGACAGGGGACTATGGCTACACCTTC	CASSPRTGDYGYTF
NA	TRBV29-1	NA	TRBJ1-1	TGCAGCGGTACTATTATGAACACTGAAGCTTTCTTT	CSGTIMNTEAFF
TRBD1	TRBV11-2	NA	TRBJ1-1	TGTGCCAGCAGCTTAGATCGGACCAGGGGGGCACGGGAAGCTTTCTTT	CASSLDRTRGAREAFF
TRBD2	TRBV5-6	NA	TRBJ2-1	TGTGCCAGCAGCCCCGGGACTAGCGGGATCAATGAGCAGTTCTTC	CASSPGTSGINEQFF
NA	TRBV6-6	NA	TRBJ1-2	TGTGCCAGCAGCTACCCAGGGAAATATGGCTACACCTTC	CASSYPGKYGYTF
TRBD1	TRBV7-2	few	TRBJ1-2	TGTGCCAGCAGCTTAACCCCGGGACAGGGTGGAGGCTACACCTTC	CASSLTPGQGGGYTF
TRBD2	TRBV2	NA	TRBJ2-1	TGTGCCAGCAAGCGGGAGGCCTACAATGAGCAGTTCTTC	CASKREAYNEQFF
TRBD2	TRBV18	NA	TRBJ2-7	TGTGCCAGCTCACCCCCGGGACTAGTGAACGAGCAGTACTTC	CASSPPGLVNEQYF
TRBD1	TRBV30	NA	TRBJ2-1	TGTGCCACATCCAGGGGGAGACAGGGGGCAGGGGGTGAGCAGTTCTTC	CATSRGRQGAGGEQFF
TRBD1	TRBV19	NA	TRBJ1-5	TGTGCCAGTAGGGGGATAAACAGGGGGGATCAGCCCCAGCATTTT	CASRGINRGDQPQHF
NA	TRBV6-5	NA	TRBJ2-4	NA	CASSYFATGTELYF
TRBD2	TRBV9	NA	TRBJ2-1	TGTGCCAGCAGCGTAGGACTAGCGGGGGGGACAAGCTCCTACAATGAGCAGTTCTTC	CASSVGLAGGTSSYNEQFF
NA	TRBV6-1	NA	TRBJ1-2	TGTGCCAGCAGTGAAGGGACAGAGTCCACTAACTATGGCTACACCTTC	CASSEGTESTNYGYTF